The source of this T cell receptor beta chain is a study of T cell repertoires in cytomegalovirus infection. Overall study context: CMV epitopes that were recently identified and HLA-C-restricted were used alongside well-studied HLA-B-restricted ones. Evidence of both CMV infection and a matching HLA type came from public TCR beta signatures. Study findings and constraints: Cumulative frequency of public TCR beta families picked out carriers of CMV plus the relevant HLA. Ex vivo responses were dominated by HLA-C-restricted CMV-specific TCR beta clonotypes.

TCRdb reanalysed the reads using MiXCR and keeps one entry per CDR3 protein. The sample lists about 830,000 distinct CDR3 sequences, about 30% occurring once. A note on this clonotype: The antigen is undetermined.

Trimming pared 1 base from V and 4 bases from J, leaving 14 bases between. This CDR3 comprises 14 residues. Germline V gives CDR1 SQVTM, CDR2 ANQGSEA. This receptor was taken from a human donor in good health (CMV status not recorded). Some clones in this sample may be carry-over from other donors' samples. The specimen was cultured CD8+ T cells from PBMCs, collected from culture after CMV antigen stimulation. The J gene is TRBJ2-7, the V gene TRBV29-1; TRBD2 is a possible D gene (5 bases). CDR3: CSVEGGNEGYEQYF. CDR3 nucleotides: TGCAGCGTTGAAGGGGGAAACGAGGGTTACGAGCAGTACTTC.